Here is one T cell receptor (beta chain) with its context. Its specific antigen is unknown. One base away there is no much larger clone; base qualities are not given. The immunoSEQ Assay was used to sequence TCRbeta CDR3 regions. After extraction, genomic DNA underwent amplification by bias-controlled multiplex PCR, followed by high-throughput sequencing. Under the source paper's analysis protocol: To quantify the absolute abundance of every unique TCRbeta CDR3 region, sequences were collapsed and filtered. T cell fraction was estimated by normalizing TCRbeta template counts to usable DNA, which was measured by amplifying reference genes present in all nucleated cells. Repertoire TCRs were annotated as SARS-CoV-2-specific when V gene, CDR3 amino acid sequence and J gene were exactly matched to a known reactive TCR set. The reference SARS-CoV-2 TCR set was obtained from MIRA and was filtered for enrichment in COVID-19-positive ImmuneCODE repertoires, whereby public or cross-reactive TCRs were removed. Drawing on the MIRA antigens, annotated TCRs were analysed further at the level of specific ORF or position within ORF. Depth was the summed frequency of annotated unique rearrangements, while breadth was defined as annotated unique rearrangements over total unique productive rearrangements. Group comparisons of TCR breadth used two-sided Wilcoxon rank-sum tests. TCRdb carries this immuneACCESS record with in-frame sequences only. Its versions omit some clonotypes, under half of them owing to an unresolved V gene in the studies checked, with the rest unexplained. That table gives V, J and clone size, and the DNA gave D and trimming. Within this sample are about 390,000 clones, with 75% to 90% of them counted one time only. The ten largest clones capture 3.5% of the sample.

The sample is drawn from a study of Ad26.COV2.S vaccination and SARS-CoV-2 variants (dated by TCRdb to about 2021). Background on the whole study: Vaccine-arm donors were drawn from COV1001, a multicentre, randomized, double-blind, placebo-controlled phase I-IIa trial of Ad26.COV2.S in healthy adults. Dosing of Ad26.COV2.S was intramuscular, at either 5x10^10 or 1x10^11 viral particles, delivered as one shot or as two shots spaced 56 days apart. Trial participants were randomized into five groups of five, in which low-dose or high-dose Ad26.COV2.S was given once or twice, or placebo was given on both occasions. TCRbeta repertoire sequencing was used to assess the specificity and breadth of SARS-CoV-2-reactive T cell receptors after Ad26.COV2.S vaccination. A total of around 32 samples were included in the TCR-sequenced set, comprising approximately 20 Ad26.COV2.S vaccine recipients, 5 placebo recipients and 8 SARS-CoV-2 convalescent individuals. Investigators did not know the trial group allocation while performing experiments and assessing outcomes. Study-level results and caveats: Higher spike-specific TCR breadth was observed in Ad26.COV2.S recipients than in placebo recipients (P = 0.0014). Non-spike TCR breadth was comparable between vaccine and placebo recipients, consistent with the vaccine containing only spike. Substantial breadth of spike-specific CD8+ and CD4+ T cell responses was reported after vaccination. The study was not powered for comparison of responses between vaccine doses or regimens. The authors noted that the TCR breadth and depth analyses may have underestimated total T cell responses.

What the treatment or condition label conveys for this sample: around 19 received Ad26.COV2.S at low or high dose, single or two shots; about 5 received placebo; per-sample allocation not given. Repertoires of vaccine and placebo recipients were sequenced from samples taken on day 63 after the first injection. In Cohort 1b, roughly 25 adults aged 18-55 years were enrolled at a single site in Boston, USA, between 29 July and 7 August 2020. Ad26.COV2.S was a replication-incompetent adenovirus type 26 vector expressing a prefusion-stabilized SARS-CoV-2 spike protein from the original Wuhan strain. The junction shows trimming of 5 bases on V and 3 bases on J, plus 19 bases between the germline ends. Looking up the germline V gene (reference sequence) yields CDR1 SEHNR and CDR2 FQNEAQ. From the cysteine up to the phenylalanine, the CDR3 has a length of 16 residues. Only the CDR3 DNA is retained, 48 bases long and in frame from the first base.

Sample: peripheral blood, taken in a trial of Ad26.COV2.S vaccine versus placebo. The source is a person aged 18-65 years who received the Ad26.COV2.S COVID-19 vaccine or a placebo. The rearrangement combines TRBV7-9 with TRBJ1-1; the D segment could be TRBD1, given 6 matching bases. The encoded CDR3 is CASSVNRERIDTEAFF. At the DNA level, the sequence is TGTGCCAGCAGCGTGAACAGGGAACGGATAGACACTGAAGCTTTCTTT.